A single sample gave rise to the 21 T cell receptor beta chains below, sequenced in a study of blood T cell repertoires in COVID-19. Repertoires were generated with immunoSEQ multiplex PCR, while TCRdb's copy carries only in-frame clones and drops some. The sample includes 200,000 to 300,000 clones, around 89% seen only once; the top ten take 4.1%. Material: PBMCs or T cells enriched from blood (not recorded which). These receptors came from a woman aged 25 to 39 who had recovered from COVID-19.

V and J are TRBV7-9 and TRBJ2-7; D not resolved. Trimming shortened V by 5 bases and J by 6 bases, and 20 bases separated the two germline ends. Germline loops: CDR1 SEHNR, CDR2 FQNEAQ (reference sequence). The CDR3 contains 15 residues. The CDR3 spells CASSQTSQDSTEQYF. The CDR3 DNA is TGTGCCAGCAGCCAGACGTCCCAAGACTCGACCGAGCAGTACTTC.

The V gene is TRBV19, the J gene TRBJ2-7, with 7 bases aligning to TRBD1. Germline V gene data show CDR1 as LNHDA and CDR2 as SQIVND (reference sequence). V was clipped by 4 bases and J by 0 bases; unmatched bases: 3. This CDR3 comprises 14 residues. The CDR3 DNA reads as TGTGCCAGTAGTAAGGGGACAGACTCCTACGAGCAGTACTTC. It encodes CASSKGTDSYEQYF.

A single count supports this clone. The J gene is TRBJ2-3, the V gene TRBV5-1, with 11 bases identical to TRBD2. The germline V gene has CDR1 SGHRS and CDR2 YFSETQ. The CDR3 length is 15 residues. Germline trimming cut 4 bases from V and 4 bases from J; bases unmatched to any gene: 5. CDR3 nucleotides: TGCGCCAGCAGCCACACTAGCGGGAGATCAGATACGCAGTATTTT. It encodes CASSHTSGRSDTQYF.

The chain recombines TRBV10-3 with TRBJ2-2, with D possibly being TRBD2 (5 bases). The CDR3 has 18 residues. Germline V gives CDR1 ENHRY, CDR2 SYGVKD. V gave up 4 bases and J gave up 4 bases, with 22 bases separating them. In DNA form, the CDR3 reads TGTGCCATCAGTGGCGATAGCGAGAATATTTACTTCACCGGGGAGCTGTTTTTT. This gives the protein CAISGDSENIYFTGELFF.

The chain links TRBV5-1 to TRBJ1-1; D remains unclear. Germline V CDR1 and CDR2: SGHRS, YFSETQ. The V gene lost 0 bases and the J gene lost 6 bases, with 12 bases spanning the gap. This CDR3 has 14 amino acids. CDR3 bases: TGCGCCAGCAGCTTGGGGGCGTTGGCCGCTGAAGCTTTCTTT. Translating it yields CASSLGALAAEAFF.

The genes are TRBV7-3 and TRBJ2-7; a possible D gene is TRBD2 (5 bases). The V and J ends lost 1 base and 0 bases respectively, with 10 bases between them. This CDR3 is built from 15 residues. Germline lookup yields CDR1 SGHTA and CDR2 FQGTGA. The CDR3 DNA reads as TGTGCCAGCAGCTTAAGTAGCGCGAGCTCCTACGAGCAGTACTTC. Translated: CASSLSSASSYEQYF.

The chain has TRBV6-5 and TRBJ2-1, with TRBD1 as a possible D gene (6 bases). Between the trimmed V and J ends, which lost 7 bases and 4 bases, there was a span of 8 bases. Germline V gives CDR1 MNHEY, CDR2 SVGAGI. The CDR3 consists of 12 residues. The CDR3 protein is CASTQGYNEQFF. The CDR3 DNA follows: TGTGCCAGCACGCAGGGGTACAATGAGCAGTTCTTC.

The chain joins TRBV20-1 to TRBJ2-7, with a possible D match to TRBD1 (5 bases). Trimming took off 3 bases at V and 3 bases at J, with 12 bases between the two ends. The CDR3 consists of 13 residues. The germline gives CDR1 DFQATT, CDR2 SNEGSKA (reference sequence). CDR3 nucleotide sequence: TGCAGTGCTAGTGGGCAGGGTGTCTACGAGCAGTACTTC. It is translated as CSASGQGVYEQYF.

The chain is built from TRBV7-6 and TRBJ2-3; 12 bases are shared with TRBD2. Germline V CDR1 and CDR2: SGHVS, FNYEAQ. The length of the CDR3 is 17 residues. V gave up 3 bases and J gave up 4 bases; unmatched junction bases: 8. The DNA for the CDR3 is TGTGCCAGCAGCTTTGTGACTAGCGGGAGTGGGGCAGATACGCAGTATTTT. Translation gives CASSFVTSGSGADTQYF.

This chain uses TRBV19 with TRBJ2-7, with D tentatively TRBD1 (6 bases). The CDR3 has 12 residues. The V end was cut by 8 bases, the J end by 6 bases, with 14 bases between. Germline loops: CDR1 LNHDA, CDR2 SQIVND (reference sequence). CDR3 loop: CASGTPFSEQYF. As DNA, the CDR3 is TGTGCCAGTGGGACACCCTTTTCCGAGCAGTACTTC.

The chain combines TRBV24-1 with TRBJ2-2, with 14 bases lining up with TRBD2. CDR1 is KGHDR and CDR2 is SFDVKD in the germline V gene. This CDR3 has 16 amino acids. J was trimmed by 5 bases and V by 7 bases; bases with no gene match: 5. CDR3 sequence: CATSPGTSGSTGELFF. In DNA, the CDR3 is TGTGCCACCAGCCCCGGGACTAGCGGGAGTACCGGGGAGCTGTTTTTT.

This rearrangement joins TRBV7-9 to TRBJ2-3, with TRBD2 matching over 10 bases. The CDR3 spans 18 residues. Per germline, CDR1 SEHNR and CDR2 FQNEAQ (reference sequence). Trimming took 5 bases from V and 4 from J; bases not matched to a gene: 15. This CDR3 is CASSPGARPSGRSDTQYF. The CDR3, as DNA: TGTGCCAGCAGCCCCGGGGCCCGCCCTAGCGGGAGATCAGATACGCAGTATTTT.

This chain uses TRBV10-1 with TRBJ1-2, with TRBD1 matching 8 bases. V lost 7 bases, J lost 0 bases, and 10 bases stayed unmatched. This CDR3 comprises 16 residues. Germline assignment: CDR1 WNHNN and CDR2 SYGVQD (reference sequence). The CDR3 spells CASIRRDRTSNYGYTF. DNA of the CDR3: TGCGCCAGCATTCGGCGGGACAGGACTTCTAACTATGGCTACACCTTC.

The rearrangement links TRBV2 to TRBJ2-1; TRBD1 agrees at 10 bases. CDR1 and CDR2 (germline): SNHLY, FYNNEI. This CDR3 spans 15 amino acids. V shed 3 bases, J shed 2 bases, and the junction held 1 base outside the gene matches. CDR3 region: CASSEGTGAYNEQFF. The CDR3 DNA reads as TGTGCCAGCAGTGAGGGGACAGGGGCCTACAATGAGCAGTTCTTC.

In its sample, this clone was seen a few times. This rearrangement joins TRBV12-3 or TRBV12-4 to TRBJ1-1; D uncertain. This CDR3 has 12 amino acids. Trimming took off 5 bases at V and 3 bases at J, with 7 bases between the two ends. CDR3 sequence (DNA): TGTGCCAGCAGTCCCTCTTACACTGAAGCTTTCTTT. This sequence encodes CASSPSYTEAFF.

This clone was seen just once. The J gene is TRBJ1-3, the V gene TRBV9, with no clear D. The length of the CDR3 is 16 residues. CDR1 and CDR2 (germline): SGDLS, YYNGEE. V lost 2 bases, J lost 2 bases, and 14 bases lay in between. The CDR3 reads CASSVSTYAAGNTIYF. The CDR3 nucleotides are TGTGCCAGCAGCGTCTCCACCTATGCGGCTGGAAACACCATATATTTT. Full variable domain (missing parts from reference TRBV9 and TRBJ1-3): DSGVTQTPKHLITATGQRVTLRCSPRSGDLSVYWYQQSLDQGLQFLIQYYNGEERAKGNILERFSAQQFPDLHSELNLSSLELGDSALYFCASSVSTYAAGNTIYFGEGSWLTVV.

The chain combines TRBV6-5 with TRBJ2-5; D is unresolved. The length of the CDR3 is 13 residues. With 8 bases removed from V and 2 bases from J, the gap between germline ends came to 12 bases. Looked up from germline, CDR1 is MNHEY and CDR2 is SVGAGI. This CDR3 is CASGSALQETQYF. The CDR3 DNA sequence: TGTGCCAGCGGCTCTGCCCTTCAAGAGACCCAGTACTTC.

The chain's CDR3 is CASSLGGSGTEAFF. The CDR3 nucleotides read TGTGCCAGCAGTTTAGGGGGGTCGGGCACTGAAGCTTTCTTT. The J gene is TRBJ1-1, the V gene TRBV27; D is possibly TRBD1 (5 bases). CDR1 is MNHEY, CDR2 SMNVEV, per germline (reference sequence). The CDR3 sequence is 14 residues long. The V end lost 2 bases, the J end lost 4 bases, and 11 bases lay between the germline ends.

CDR3 bases: TGTGCCAGCAGCCAAGTTAGAGATGCTGAAAAACTGTTTTTT. Translating gives CASSQVRDAEKLFF. V gene TRBV4-2 combines with J gene TRBJ1-4, with no clear D. The CDR3 is made up of 14 amino acids. Trimming removed 1 base at V and 7 bases at J, with 10 bases between. Germline CDR1 is LGHNA and CDR2 is YNFKEQ.

This CDR3 is CASSYSIIGQGGSYTF. CDR3 coding DNA: TGTGCCAGCAGTTACTCGATAATCGGCCAGGGGGGAAGCTACACCTTC. V is TRBV6-5 and J is TRBJ1-2, with 7 bases that match TRBD1. CDR1 and CDR2 (germline): MNHEY, SVGAGI. V dropped 0 bases and J dropped 9; count of bases not matched to a gene: 13. The CDR3 extends over 16 amino acids.

The V gene is TRBV5-1, the J gene TRBJ2-3; perhaps TRBD1 as D (5 bases). Germline values: CDR1 SGHRS, CDR2 YFSETQ. There are 14 residues in the CDR3. V lost 2 bases and J lost 2, with 9 bases in between. The CDR3 loop is CASSLNRLTDTQYF. For the CDR3, the DNA is TGCGCCAGCAGCTTAAACAGGCTCACAGATACGCAGTATTTT.